This TCR beta chain was profiled in a study of tumor-infiltrating lymphocytes in primary liver carcinoma. Points from the study as a whole: Paired tumor-adjacent and tumor-blood samples overlapped less than tumor region pairs did.

Unsorted whole blood supplied the RNA, and germline DNA was extracted too. CDR1 and CDR2 (germline): SGHTS, YDEGEE. This CDR3 comprises 13 residues. Trimming removed 5 bases at V and 4 bases at J, with 12 bases between. This clonotype appeared a few times. No antigen is known for it. Priming with a constant-region primer yielded TCR beta cDNA from about 480 ng total RNA. Modified slightly, ARM-PCR produced TCR beta libraries over three nested multiplex PCR rounds. TRBV1-TRBV30 forward primers and a C-beta reverse primer were used in the first two PCR rounds, which each ran for approximately 11 cycles. From the multiplex PCR reads, TCRdb called clonotypes with MiXCR, one entry per CDR3 protein. In the table there are about 180,000 distinct CDR3 sequences, over 50% of which are singletons.

The J gene is TRBJ2-5, the V gene TRBV5-8; D tentatively reads TRBD1 or TRBD2 (5 bases each). The TCR was taken from a middle-aged man with primary liver carcinoma and hepatitis B virus infection. The sequencing sample was made of peripheral blood. CDR3 residues: CASSTGRGETQYF. In DNA, the CDR3 is TGTGCCAGCAGTACGGGACGAGGAGAGACCCAGTACTTC.